Detailed here is one T cell receptor (beta chain). The data belong to a study of blood T cell repertoires in COVID-19. This CDR3 is built from 13 residues. V lost 7 bases, J lost 4 bases, and 13 bases lay in between. Germline V gene data show CDR1 as MDHEN and CDR2 as SYDVKM. Repertoires were generated with immunoSEQ multiplex PCR, while TCRdb's copy carries only in-frame clones and drops some. The data show approximately 99,000 clones, about four fifths seen once. The specimen sequenced was peripheral blood. The receptor was derived from a man in his 70s with active or convalescent COVID-19. The chain recombines TRBV28 with TRBJ1-2; D uncertain. CDR3 DNA: TGTGCCAGCACCCCGACCGACATCTATGGCTACACCTTC. This codes for CASTPTDIYGYTF.